Listed here are 7 T cell receptor beta chains from one sample, sequenced in a study of blood T cell repertoires in COVID-19. Profiled with immunoSEQ multiplex PCR; TCRdb holds only in-frame clones, not every one. Of 300,000 or so clones listed, roughly 90% were seen once; the top ten hold roughly 2.8%. Sequencing used peripheral blood. These receptors were collected from a woman between 25 and 40 years old with COVID-19, enrolled during active disease.

Here the CDR3 DNA reads TGTGCCAGCAGCTTAGGCCCCTTCGGGACAGGGAATCAGCCCCAGCATTTT. It specifies CASSLGPFGTGNQPQHF. The chain joins TRBV7-8 to TRBJ1-5; 9 bases fit TRBD1. This CDR3 contains 17 residues. The junction had 8 bases not matched to a gene; V was cut back by 1 base and J by 4 bases. Germline V gene lookup returns CDR1 SGHVS and CDR2 FQNEAQ. The whole variable domain, filled in from reference TRBV7-8 and TRBJ1-5, reads GAGVSQSPRYKVAKRGQDVALRCDPISGHVSLFWYQQALGQGPEFLTYFQNEAQLDKSGLPSDRFFAERPEGSVSTLKIQRTQQEDSAVYLCASSLGPFGTGNQPQHFGDGTRLSIL.

The chain joins TRBV10-3 to TRBJ2-5, with 7 bases matching TRBD1. V shed 3 bases, J shed 1 base, and the junction held 5 bases outside the gene matches. CDR1 ENHRY and CDR2 SYGVKD come from the germline V gene. The CDR3 extends over 15 amino acids. The DNA of the CDR3 is TGTGCCATCAGTGAACCTGGGACAGTCCAAGAGACCCAGTACTTC. Translating gives CAISEPGTVQETQYF.

The rearrangement links TRBV6-2 or TRBV6-3 to TRBJ1-5, with 8 bases fitting TRBD1. V shed 6 bases and J 0 bases; nucleotides not matched to a gene: 4. CDR1 is MNHEY and CDR2 is SVGEGT in the germline V gene. This CDR3 is 15 amino acids long. The CDR3: CASSQGQVSNQPQHF. CDR3 nucleotide sequence: TGTGCCAGCAGCCAGGGACAGGTTAGCAATCAGCCCCAGCATTTT.

This clone appeared once. The rearrangement joins TRBV7-6 to TRBJ2-2, with 9 bases that match TRBD2. The CDR3 has 15 residues. With V trimmed by 4 bases and J by 3 bases, 3 bases remained unmatched. Germline CDR1 is SGHVS and CDR2 is FNYEAQ. The CDR3 sequence is CASSSTSGYTGELFF. For the CDR3, the DNA is TGTGCCAGCAGCTCGACTAGCGGATACACCGGGGAGCTGTTTTTT.

V gene TRBV25-1 combines with J gene TRBJ2-7; no definite D call. V shed 6 bases and J shed 7 bases, with 16 bases lying between them. The germline gives CDR1 MGHDK, CDR2 SYGVNS. The CDR3 is 13 amino acids. Written as DNA, the CDR3 is TGTGCCAGCAGCCAGACTGATCGTATGGAGCAGTACTTC. Protein sequence: CASSQTDRMEQYF.

The chain recombines TRBV6-6 with TRBJ1-2; 7 bases line up with TRBD1. From germline, CDR1 is MNHNY and CDR2 SVGAGI (reference sequence). The V and J ends lost 2 bases and 7 bases, in that order; junction bases with no gene match: 13. The length of the CDR3 is 16 residues. This chain's CDR3 is CASSYGESRGLSGYTF. For the CDR3, the DNA is TGTGCCAGCAGTTACGGAGAATCGAGGGGGCTCTCTGGCTACACCTTC.

This chain uses TRBV5-4 with TRBJ1-3; D ambiguous. V was trimmed by 0 bases and J by 0 bases, leaving 19 bases between them. CDR3 length equals 19 residues. Germline V gene sequence: CDR1 SGHNT, CDR2 YYREEE (reference sequence). This CDR3 is CASSLGAGRALTSGNTIYF. For the CDR3, the DNA is TGTGCCAGCAGCTTGGGGGCGGGTAGGGCCCTAACCTCTGGAAACACCATATATTTT.